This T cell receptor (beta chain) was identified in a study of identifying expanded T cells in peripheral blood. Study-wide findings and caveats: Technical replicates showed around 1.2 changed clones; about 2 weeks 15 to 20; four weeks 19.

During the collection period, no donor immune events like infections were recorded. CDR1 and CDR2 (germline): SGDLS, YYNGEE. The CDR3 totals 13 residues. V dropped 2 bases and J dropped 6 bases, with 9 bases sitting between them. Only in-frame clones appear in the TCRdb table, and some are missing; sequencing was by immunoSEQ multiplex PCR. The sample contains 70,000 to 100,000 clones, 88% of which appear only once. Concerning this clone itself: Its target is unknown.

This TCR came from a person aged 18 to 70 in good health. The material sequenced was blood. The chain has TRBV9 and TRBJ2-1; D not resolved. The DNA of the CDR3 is TGTGCCAGCAGCGTTAATAGACTCAATGAGCAGTTCTTC. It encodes CASSVNRLNEQFF.